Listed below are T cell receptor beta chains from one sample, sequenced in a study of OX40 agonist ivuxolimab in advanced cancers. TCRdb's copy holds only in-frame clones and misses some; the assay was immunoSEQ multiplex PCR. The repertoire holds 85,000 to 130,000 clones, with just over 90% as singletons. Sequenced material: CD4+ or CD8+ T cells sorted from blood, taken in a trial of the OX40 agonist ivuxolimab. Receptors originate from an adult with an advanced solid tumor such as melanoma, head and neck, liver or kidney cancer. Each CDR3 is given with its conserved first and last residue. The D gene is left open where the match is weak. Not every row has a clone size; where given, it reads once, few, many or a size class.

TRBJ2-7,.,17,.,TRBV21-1,CASSKRRQGRGSYEQYF,TGTGCCAGCAGCAAAAGGAGACAGGGGCGTGGGTCTTACGAGCAGTACTTC
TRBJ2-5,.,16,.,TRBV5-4,CASSLARAQNQETQYF,TGTGCCAGCAGCTTGGCCAGGGCGCAGAACCAAGAGACCCAGTACTTC
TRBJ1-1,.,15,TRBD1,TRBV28,CASSPYGTVNTEAFF,TGTGCCAGCAGTCCCTACGGGACAGTGAACACTGAAGCTTTCTTT
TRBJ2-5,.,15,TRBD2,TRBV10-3,CAISARAGGQETQYF,TGTGCCATCAGCGCGCGGGCGGGAGGTCAAGAGACCCAGTACTTC
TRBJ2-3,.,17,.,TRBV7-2,CASSLSEAVGNTDTQYF,TGTGCCAGCAGCTTATCAGAGGCGGTAGGAAACACAGATACGCAGTATTTT
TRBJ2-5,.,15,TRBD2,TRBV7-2,CASSKTAGGLETQYF,TGTGCCAGCAGCAAAACAGCGGGAGGGCTGGAGACCCAGTACTTC
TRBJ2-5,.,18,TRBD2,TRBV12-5,CASARAGLAGYAAETQYF,TGTGCTAGCGCCAGGGCGGGACTAGCGGGATATGCGGCGGAGACCCAGTACTTC
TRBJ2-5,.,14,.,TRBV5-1,CASSLGQYQETQYF,TGCGCCAGCAGCTTGGGGCAATATCAAGAGACCCAGTACTTC
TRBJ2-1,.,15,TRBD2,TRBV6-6,CASSYTSGRTHEQFF,TGTGCCAGCAGTTATACTAGCGGGAGGACCCATGAGCAGTTCTTC
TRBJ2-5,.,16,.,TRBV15,CATSRRRDINQETQYF,TGTGCCACCAGCAGAAGGAGGGACATAAACCAAGAGACCCAGTACTTC
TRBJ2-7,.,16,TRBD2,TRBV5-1,CASSLNGLAGSYEQYF,TGCGCCAGCAGCCTAAACGGACTAGCGGGATCCTACGAGCAGTACTTC
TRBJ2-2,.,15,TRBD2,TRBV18,CASSPTSGNTGELFF,TGTGCCAGCTCACCAACTAGCGGGAACACCGGGGAGCTGTTTTTT
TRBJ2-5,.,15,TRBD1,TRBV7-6,CASSLAGQGHETQYF,TGTGCCAGCAGCTTAGCGGGACAGGGCCACGAGACCCAGTACTTC
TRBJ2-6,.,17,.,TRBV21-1,CASLVGLADTGANVLTF,TGTGCCAGCTTAGTAGGACTAGCAGATACTGGGGCCAACGTCCTGACTTTC
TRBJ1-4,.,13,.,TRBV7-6,CASSSSPNEKLFF,TGTGCCAGCAGCTCCAGCCCTAATGAAAAACTGTTTTTT
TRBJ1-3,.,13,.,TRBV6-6,CASSSNSGNTIYF,TGTGCCAGCAGTTCGAACTCTGGAAACACCATATATTTT
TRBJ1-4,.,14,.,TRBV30,CAWSLWGEAEKLFF,TGTGCCTGGAGCTTATGGGGGGAAGCTGAAAAACTGTTTTTT
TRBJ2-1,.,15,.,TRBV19,CASSSIGKQPNEQFF,TGTGCCAGTAGTAGTATAGGGAAACAACCCAATGAGCAGTTCTTC
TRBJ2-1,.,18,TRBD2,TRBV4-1,CASSQGLLAEPPYNEQFF,TGCGCCAGCAGCCAAGGCTTACTAGCGGAGCCCCCCTACAATGAGCAGTTCTTC
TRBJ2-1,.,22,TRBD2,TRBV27,CASSLWPTSGRAFLSTYNEQFF,TGTGCCAGCAGTTTATGGCCTACTAGCGGGAGGGCCTTCTTGAGTACCTACAATGAGCAGTTCTTC
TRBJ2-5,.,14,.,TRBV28,CASSSSLLGETQYF,TGTGCCAGCAGTTCATCATTGTTGGGCGAGACCCAGTACTTC
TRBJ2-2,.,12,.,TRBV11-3,CASSLGAGELFF,TGTGCCAGCAGCTTAGGGGCCGGGGAGCTGTTTTTT
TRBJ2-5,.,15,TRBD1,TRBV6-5,CASSYSGQGVETQYF,TGTGCCAGCAGTTACTCGGGACAGGGGGTGGAGACCCAGTACTTC
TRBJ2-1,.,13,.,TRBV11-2,CASSLDRGNEQFF,TGTGCCAGCAGCTTAGATAGGGGAAATGAGCAGTTCTTC
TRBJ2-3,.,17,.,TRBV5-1,CASSRGIYAFGTDTQYF,TGCGCCAGCAGCCGGGGGATATACGCTTTCGGCACAGATACGCAGTATTTT
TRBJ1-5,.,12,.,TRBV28,CASFYSNQPQHF,TGTGCCAGCTTTTATAGCAATCAGCCCCAGCATTTT
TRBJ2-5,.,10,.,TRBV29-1,CSAGYETQYF,TGCAGCGCAGGGTATGAGACCCAGTACTTC
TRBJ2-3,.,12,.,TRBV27,CASSLSGDTQYF,TGTGCCAGCAGTCTGTCGGGGGATACGCAGTATTTT
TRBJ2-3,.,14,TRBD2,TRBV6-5,CATQRLAGTDTQYF,TGTGCCACACAACGACTAGCGGGCACAGATACGCAGTATTTT
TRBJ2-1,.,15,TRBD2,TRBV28,CASSLAGPRVNEQFF,TGTGCCAGCAGTCTAGCGGGGCCCAGGGTCAATGAGCAGTTCTTC
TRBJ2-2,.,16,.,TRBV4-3,CASSPQRGSFGGELFF,TGCGCCAGCAGCCCACAGAGGGGGAGCTTCGGCGGGGAGCTGTTTTTT
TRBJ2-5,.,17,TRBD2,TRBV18,CASSPGTLAGGPETQYF,TGTGCCAGCTCACCCGGAACACTAGCGGGAGGGCCGGAGACCCAGTACTTC
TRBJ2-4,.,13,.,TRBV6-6,CASISLVGNIQYF,TGTGCCAGCATTTCCCTGGTGGGAAACATTCAGTACTTC
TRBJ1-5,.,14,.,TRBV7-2,CASNNRGGNQPQHF,TGTGCCAGCAATAATAGGGGGGGGAATCAGCCCCAGCATTTT
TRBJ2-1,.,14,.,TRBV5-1,CASSWGPTANEQFF,TGCGCCAGCAGCTGGGGACCCACGGCCAATGAGCAGTTCTTC
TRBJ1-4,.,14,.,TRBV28,CASSLAGPNEKLFF,TGTGCCAGCAGTTTAGCAGGGCCTAATGAAAAACTGTTTTTT
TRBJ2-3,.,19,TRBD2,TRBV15,CATSRTSGRSIGRTDTQYF,TGTGCGACCAGCCGGACTAGCGGGAGGTCAATAGGACGCACAGATACGCAGTATTTT
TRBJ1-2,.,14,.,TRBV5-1,CASSFGDSPYGYTF,TGCGCCAGCAGCTTTGGCGACAGTCCCTATGGCTACACCTTC
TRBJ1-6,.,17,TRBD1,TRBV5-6,CASSSTQGVSGNSPLHF,TGTGCCAGCAGTTCCACGCAGGGGGTATCTGGCAATTCACCCCTCCACTTT
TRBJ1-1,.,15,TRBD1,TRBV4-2,CASSQGQGALTEAFF,TGTGCCAGCAGCCAAGGACAGGGGGCGTTAACTGAAGCTTTCTTT
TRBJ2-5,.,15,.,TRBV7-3,CASSGHGGPGIYQYF,TGTGCCAGCAGCGGACACGGGGGTCCGGGGATATACCAGTACTTC
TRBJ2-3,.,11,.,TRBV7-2,CASRRTDTQYF,TGTGCCAGCAGGAGGACAGATACGCAGTATTTT
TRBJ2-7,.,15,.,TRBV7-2,CASSVEAGRTYEQYF,TGTGCCAGCAGCGTAGAAGCGGGCCGAACCTACGAGCAGTACTTC
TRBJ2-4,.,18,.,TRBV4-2,CASSQGWVGTSQGNIQYF,TGTGCCAGCAGCCAGGGATGGGTTGGGACCTCACAGGGAAACATTCAGTACTTC
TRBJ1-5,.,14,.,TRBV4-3,CASSQNVGAQPQHF,TGCGCCAGCAGCCAAAACGTGGGGGCTCAGCCCCAGCATTTT
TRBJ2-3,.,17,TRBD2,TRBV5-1,CASSFSGTSGSPDTQYF,TGCGCCAGCAGCTTTTCCGGGACTAGCGGGAGTCCAGATACGCAGTATTTT
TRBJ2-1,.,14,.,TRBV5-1,CASSLASGYNEQFF,TGCGCCAGCAGCTTGGCCTCGGGGTACAATGAGCAGTTCTTC
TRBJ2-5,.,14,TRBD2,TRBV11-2,CASTPGLVGETQYF,TGTGCCAGCACTCCGGGACTAGTAGGGGAGACCCAGTACTTC
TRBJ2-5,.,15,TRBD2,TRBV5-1,CASSLGGSGSETQYF,TGCGCCAGCAGCCTGGGTGGTAGCGGGAGTGAGACCCAGTACTTC
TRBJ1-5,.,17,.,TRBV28,CASSPPPGGGDNQPQHF,TGTGCCAGCAGTCCCCCCCCGGGGGGTGGGGACAATCAGCCCCAGCATTTT
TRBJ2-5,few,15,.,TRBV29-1,CSVAESDTPKETQYF,TGCAGCGTTGCCGAATCGGACACCCCGAAAGAGACCCAGTACTTC
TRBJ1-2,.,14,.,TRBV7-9,CASSLLGSGDGYTF,TGTGCCAGCAGCCTACTAGGATCAGGGGACGGCTACACCTTC
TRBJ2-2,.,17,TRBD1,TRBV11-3,CASSLGSGTGGAGELFF,TGTGCCAGCAGCTTGGGCTCCGGGACAGGGGGCGCCGGGGAGCTGTTTTTT
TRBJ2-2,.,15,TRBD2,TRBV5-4,CASSLAASGSGELFF,TGTGCCAGCAGCTTGGCGGCTAGCGGGAGTGGGGAGCTGTTTTTT
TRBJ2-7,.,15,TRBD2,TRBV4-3,CASSQGLAGAYEQYF,TGCGCCAGCAGCCAAGGACTAGCGGGAGCCTACGAGCAGTACTTC
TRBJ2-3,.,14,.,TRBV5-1,CASSLERLTDTQYF,TGCGCCAGCAGCTTGGAACGGCTCACAGATACGCAGTATTTT
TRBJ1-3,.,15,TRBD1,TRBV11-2,CASSLDRAPGNTIYF,TGTGCCAGCAGCCTCGACAGGGCACCTGGAAACACCATATATTTT
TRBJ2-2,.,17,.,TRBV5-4,CASSPTVGSRLAGELFF,TGTGCCAGCAGCCCAACGGTGGGGAGTCGGTTAGCCGGGGAGCTGTTTTTT